What follows is one TCR beta chain and its context. Its antigen is unknown. A read error is possible here, since a much larger clone lies one base away. Library construction relied on 5' RACE. Sequencing relied on a NextSeq 500. In the TCR library protocol, a unique molecular identifier was attached to each TCR cDNA molecule so that PCR and sequencing errors could be corrected. For the original study's pipeline: TCR identification, UMI-based error correction and CDR3 extraction were all carried out with Decombinator tools. Expanded TCRs were defined as those above a frequency of 2 per 1,000, corresponding to the top 1% of the tumor frequency distribution. Expanded tumor TCRs were classed as regional if statistically deemed absent (corrected P<0.05) from at least one tumor region, otherwise ubiquitous. Renyi diversity was computed with the R vegan package after each repertoire had been subsampled 100 times to 5,000 TCRs. CDR3 similarity networks were built from amino acid triplet string-kernel similarity, with CDR3s being connected when pairwise similarity was above 0.82. TCRdb itself trimmed the public reads at Q25 with fastp, ran MiXCR and retained productive beta chains. Every entry covers one CDR3 protein and lists the most common genes and DNA from its rows. It is TCRdb's table, rather than the study itself, that gives the V and J calls and clone size. The sample table shows roughly 7,700 distinct CDR3 sequences, and over 9.5% are seen once. Of the sample, approximately 11% falls within the top ten clones.

The sample originates from a study of spatial heterogeneity in lung cancer (dated by TCRdb to between 2019 and 2020). The study in broad terms: Beta-chain transcripts were consistently detected in greater numbers than alpha-chain transcripts, which likely reflected higher beta-chain transcript abundance. Both alpha and beta chains were TCR-sequenced in around 220 tumor regions, under 80 matched nontumor lung samples and roughly 50 PBMC samples obtained at surgery. In tumor regions, TCR transcript counts showed a strong correlation with a T cell transcriptional module score from matched bulk RNA-seq. In non-small cell lung cancer, the study quantitatively compared TCR alpha and beta repertoires across several tumor regions, matched nontumor lung, and blood. TCR repertoire features were related to nonsynonymous mutation counts determined by whole-exome sequencing of tumor tissue. In the raw uncorrected reads, each unique combination of TCR and UMI appeared on average more than ten times.

Read against the paper, the sample's time point label means: sample taken at primary tumor resection. Donors were some 78 patients with early-stage, untreated non-small cell lung cancer from the lung TRACERx cohort. Whole RNA extracted from tumor and nontumor lung tissue, or from cryopreserved PBMC samples, was used for TCR sequencing without cell sorting. Only patients with enough RNA available from two or more tumor regions were chosen for TCR sequencing. Before selection, tumor and adjacent nontumor lung specimens were reviewed by a lung pathologist. The paper as a whole reports these results and caveats: Additional single-cell paired TCR alpha and beta sequencing was considered necessary to confirm, at a functional level, the hypothesis that regional TCRs recognize regional mutations. Counts of ubiquitous and regional expanded TCRs correlated with counts of ubiquitous and regional nonsynonymous mutations, respectively. The tumor nonsynonymous mutation count correlated with the number of expanded intratumoral alpha and beta TCRs. TCR-seq was estimated to cover only roughly 6.8% of tumor T cells for alpha chains and 13% for beta chains.

CDR3 length: 15 amino acids, cysteine to phenylalanine. The DNA shown is the 45-base CDR3, in frame from base 1. V has 4 bases trimmed and J has 4 bases trimmed; junction bases matching no gene number 7. The TCR comes from a male donor with early-stage non-small cell lung cancer. The sample consisted of lung tumor tissue, taken at surgery. The sequence links TRBV12-3 or TRBV12-4 to TRBJ2-5; 9 nucleotides in the junction match TRBD1. The DNA reads as follows: TGTGCCAGCAGTTCCTGGGACAGGGCTACAGAGACCCAGTACTTC. Its protein reads: CASSSWDRATETQYF.